This T cell receptor (beta chain) was captured by sequencing in a study of blood T cells in healthy people across ages. Study-level findings and limits: Age brought a roughly linear fall in TCR beta diversity measured per million T cells. Naive CD4+ cells and diversity were both higher in long-lived donors than in aged donors.

Primers used in a second PCR of roughly 6 to 12 cycles were a sample-barcoded 5' primer and a J-beta primer mix. TCRdb reprocessed the 5' RACE reads with MiXCR, giving one entry per CDR3 protein. Here the sample spans around 900,000 distinct CDR3 sequences, about 51% being singletons. Between the trimmed V and J ends, which lost 1 base and 3 bases, there was a span of 7 bases. The CDR3 runs to 13 residues. Germline CDR1 reads SGHRS; CDR2 reads YFSETQ. In this sample, this clonotype turned up a few times. Its matching antigen is unknown. The sample was blood. The TCR comes from an older woman in good health. The V and J genes are TRBV5-1 and TRBJ1-2; D is ambiguous. CDR3 sequence (DNA): TGCGCCAGCAGCTTGAGTGTCGACTATGGCTACACCTTC. Amino acids: CASSLSVDYGYTF.